Sequencing of this T cell receptor (beta chain) was carried out in a study of blood T cell repertoires in COVID-19. Looking at the study overall: Samples of COVID-19 (acute and convalescent) were obtained from the United States, Italy and Spain.

The germline CDR1 and CDR2 sequences are MNHNS and SASEGT. V was trimmed by 2 bases and J by 1 base, leaving 17 bases between them. This CDR3 has 17 amino acids. Profiling relied on immunoSEQ multiplex PCR, and the TCRdb table lists in-frame clones only, not all of them. The table lists some 150,000 clones, roughly 90% of them singletons. The receptor was isolated from a human donor in a cohort sampled during active COVID-19. Input material: peripheral blood. V usage is TRBV6-1 and J usage is TRBJ2-5; no firm D call. The CDR3 is CASSESVLGFVQETQYF. The DNA for the CDR3 is TGTGCCAGCAGTGAAAGTGTGCTCGGGTTTGTCCAAGAGACCCAGTACTTC.